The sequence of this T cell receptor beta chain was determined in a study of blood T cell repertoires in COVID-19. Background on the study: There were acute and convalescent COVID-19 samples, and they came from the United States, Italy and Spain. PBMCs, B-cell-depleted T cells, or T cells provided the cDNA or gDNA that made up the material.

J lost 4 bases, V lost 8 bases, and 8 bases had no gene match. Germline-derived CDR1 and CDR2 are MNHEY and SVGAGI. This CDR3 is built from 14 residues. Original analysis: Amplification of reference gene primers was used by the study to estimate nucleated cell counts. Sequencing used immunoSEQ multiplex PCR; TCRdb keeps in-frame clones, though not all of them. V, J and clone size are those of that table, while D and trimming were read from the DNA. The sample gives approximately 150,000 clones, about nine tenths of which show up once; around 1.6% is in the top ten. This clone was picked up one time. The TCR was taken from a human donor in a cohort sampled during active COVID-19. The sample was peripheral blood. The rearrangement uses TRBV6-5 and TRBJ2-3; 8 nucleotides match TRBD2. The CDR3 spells CASRSRGGPDTQYF. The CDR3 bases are TGTGCCAGCCGGTCCCGGGGGGGCCCAGATACGCAGTATTTT.